The 4 T cell receptor beta chains below were found in one sample sequenced in a study of T cells in Graves' hyperthyroidism and ophthalmopathy. TCR beta CDR3 region amplification was performed from RNA transcripts. A first-round RT-PCR of the TCR CDR3 used the HTBI primer set. TCRdb processed the multiplex PCR reads anew with MiXCR; each CDR3 protein has one entry. The data contain 300,000 to 450,000 distinct CDR3 sequences, 15% to 19% of them seen just once; the ten biggest clones take up around a quarter. What was sequenced was blood. The receptors originated from a woman in her late teens or twenties with Graves' hyperthyroidism that later progressed to Graves' ophthalmopathy.

The count of this clonotype is one. The chain is built from TRBV10-3 and TRBJ2-2, with 7 bases lining up with TRBD1. Germline lookup yields CDR1 ENHRY and CDR2 SYGVKD. The CDR3 extends over 16 amino acids. V lost 3 bases and J lost 1; bases outside the gene matches: 5. CDR3 region: CAISDLRQGNTGELFF. CDR3 DNA sequence: TGTGCCATCAGTGACCTGAGACAGGGGAACACCGGGGAGCTGTTTTTT.

This clonotype was seen ten or more times. The gene calls are TRBV6-1 and TRBJ1-5; TRBD1 matches 8 bases. The CDR3 runs 14 residues. V was clipped by 5 bases and J by 4 bases; unmatched bases: 4. CDR1 and CDR2 from the germline V gene are MNHNS and SASEGT. The DNA of the CDR3 is TGTGCCAGCAGTACAACAGGGGGAAATCAGCCCCAGCATTTT. Translating it yields CASSTTGGNQPQHF.

The chain uses TRBV12-3 or TRBV12-4 and TRBJ2-2; unclear D gene. Trimming removed 5 bases at V and 4 bases at J, with 11 bases between. The CDR3 loop spans 14 amino acids. Here the CDR3 DNA reads TGTGCCAGCAGTGAACCGCCGGGCACCGGGGAGCTGTTTTTT. Amino acid sequence: CASSEPPGTGELFF.

This clonotype has a count of ten or more. V gene TRBV28 combines with J gene TRBJ1-2; D possibly corresponds to TRBD1 (5 bases). The germline CDR1 and CDR2 sequences are MDHEN and SYDVKM. V was pared by 3 bases and J by 5 bases, with 7 bases between. The CDR3 has 12 amino acids. The CDR3 region has the DNA TGTGCCAGCAGTTTTGGGGGTTATGGCTACACCTTC. It codes for CASSFGGYGYTF.